A selection of T cell receptor beta chains follows, all from one sample in a study of identical twins. TCRdb reprocessed the 5' RACE reads via MiXCR and lists one record per CDR3 protein. This sample has more than 1.5 million distinct CDR3 sequences, with about 30% found just once. Source material: cord blood. The receptors were gathered from a newborn girl in good health. Each CDR3 is given with its conserved first and last residue. D genes are given only for firm matches. Part of the rows lack a size; the others show once, few, many or a class for expanded clones.

J gene: TRBJ2-7; V gene: TRBV3-1; clone size: .; D gene: .; CDR3 DNA: TGTGCCAGCGTAGGGGGAAGCTCCTACAATGAGCAGTACTTC; CDR3 protein: CASVGGSSYNEQYF
J gene: TRBJ2-7; V gene: TRBV12-3/TRBV12-4; clone size: few; D gene: .; CDR3 DNA: TGTGCCAGCAGTATTATGACAGGCCCCTACGAGCAGTACTTC; CDR3 protein: CASSIMTGPYEQYF
J gene: TRBJ2-7; V gene: TRBV7-2; clone size: .; D gene: TRBD2; CDR3 DNA: TGTGCCAGCAGCTTAGTAGCGGGAGGGCCAAGAGGGAAATCCTACGAGCAGTACTTC; CDR3 protein: CASSLVAGGPRGKSYEQYF
J gene: TRBJ2-1; V gene: TRBV9; clone size: few; D gene: TRBD2; CDR3 DNA: TGTGCCAGCAGCGTTCTAGGCGGGAGTTCCTACAATGAGCAGTTCTTC; CDR3 protein: CASSVLGGSSYNEQFF
J gene: TRBJ2-3; V gene: TRBV27; clone size: .; D gene: .; CDR3 DNA: TGTGCCAGCACTCGGCTAGCCCGCGATACGCAGTATTTT; CDR3 protein: CASTRLARDTQYF
J gene: TRBJ2-3; V gene: TRBV2; clone size: .; D gene: TRBD2; CDR3 DNA: TGTGCCAGCAGTGGACTAGCGGGGGGGCCGCATACGCAGTATTTT; CDR3 protein: CASSGLAGGPHTQYF
J gene: TRBJ1-2; V gene: TRBV30; clone size: .; D gene: TRBD1; CDR3 DNA: TGTGCCTGGGGGACAGGGCCCTATGGCTACACCTTC; CDR3 protein: CAWGTGPYGYTF
J gene: TRBJ2-3; V gene: TRBV9; clone size: few; D gene: TRBD2; CDR3 DNA: TGTGCCAGCAGCGTAGCTGCGGGGGGGCCTAGCACAGATACGCAGTATTTT; CDR3 protein: CASSVAAGGPSTDTQYF
J gene: TRBJ1-4; V gene: TRBV12-3/TRBV12-4; clone size: .; D gene: .; CDR3 DNA: TGTGCCAGCAGTTTAATCCAGGGGCTAGGGGAAAAACCGTTTTTT; CDR3 protein: CASSLIQGLGEKPFF
J gene: TRBJ2-1; V gene: TRBV7-2; clone size: many; D gene: TRBD2; CDR3 DNA: TGTGCCAGCAGTCTAGCGGGAGCTCAGCAGTTCTTC; CDR3 protein: CASSLAGAQQFF
J gene: TRBJ1-5; V gene: TRBV5-5; clone size: .; D gene: .; CDR3 DNA: TGTGCCAGCAGCTTCCAGGGTGGAAGGGATCAGCCCCAGCATTTT; CDR3 protein: CASSFQGGRDQPQHF